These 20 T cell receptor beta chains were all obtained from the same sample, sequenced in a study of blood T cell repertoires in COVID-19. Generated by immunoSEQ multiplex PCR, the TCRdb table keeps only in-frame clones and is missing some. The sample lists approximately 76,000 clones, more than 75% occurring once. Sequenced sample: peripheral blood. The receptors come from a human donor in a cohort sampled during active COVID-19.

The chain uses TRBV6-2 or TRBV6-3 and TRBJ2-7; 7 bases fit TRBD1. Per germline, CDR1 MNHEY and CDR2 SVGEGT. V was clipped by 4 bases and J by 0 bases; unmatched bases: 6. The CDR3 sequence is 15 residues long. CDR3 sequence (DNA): TGTGCCAGCAGTTTACCAGGGGGTTTCTCCTACGAGCAGTACTTC. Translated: CASSLPGGFSYEQYF.

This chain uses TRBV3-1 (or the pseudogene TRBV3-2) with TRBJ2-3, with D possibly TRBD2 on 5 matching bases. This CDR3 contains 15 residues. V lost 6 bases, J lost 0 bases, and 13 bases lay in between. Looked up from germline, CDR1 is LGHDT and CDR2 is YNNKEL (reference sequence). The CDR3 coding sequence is TGTGCCAGCAGTCCCCGGGGTGCGAGCACAGATACGCAGTATTTT. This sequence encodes CASSPRGASTDTQYF.

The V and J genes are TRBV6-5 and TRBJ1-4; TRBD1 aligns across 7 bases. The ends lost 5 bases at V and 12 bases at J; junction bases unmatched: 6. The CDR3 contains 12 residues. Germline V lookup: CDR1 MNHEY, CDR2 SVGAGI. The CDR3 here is CASSTTGVELFF. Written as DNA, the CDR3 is TGTGCCAGCAGTACTACAGGGGTGGAACTGTTTTTT.

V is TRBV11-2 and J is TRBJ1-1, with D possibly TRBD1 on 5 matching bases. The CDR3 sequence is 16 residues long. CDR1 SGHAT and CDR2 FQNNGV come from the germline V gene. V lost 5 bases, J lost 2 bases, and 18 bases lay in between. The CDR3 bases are TGTGCCAGCAGCCGTCAGCGGGGCGCGTTAAACACTGAAGCTTTCTTT. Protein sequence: CASSRQRGALNTEAFF.

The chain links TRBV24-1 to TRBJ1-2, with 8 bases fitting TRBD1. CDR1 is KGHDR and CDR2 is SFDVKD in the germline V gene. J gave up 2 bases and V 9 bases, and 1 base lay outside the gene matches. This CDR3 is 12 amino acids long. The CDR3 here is CATQGANYGYTF. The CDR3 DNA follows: TGTGCCACCCAGGGGGCGAACTATGGCTACACCTTC.

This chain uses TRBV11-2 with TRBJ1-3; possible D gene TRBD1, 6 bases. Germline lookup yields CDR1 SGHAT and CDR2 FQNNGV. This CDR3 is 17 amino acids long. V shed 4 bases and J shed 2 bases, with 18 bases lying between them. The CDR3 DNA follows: TGTGCCAGCAGCTCAGGACAGCTCTACTTCGCTGGAAACACCATATATTTT. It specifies CASSSGQLYFAGNTIYF. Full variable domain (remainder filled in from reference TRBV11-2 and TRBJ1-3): EAGVAQSPRYKIIEKRQSVAFWCNPISGHATLYWYQQILGQGPKLLIQFQNNGVVDDSQLPKDRFSAERLKGVDSTLKIQPAKLEDSAVYLCASSSGQLYFAGNTIYFGEGSWLTVV.

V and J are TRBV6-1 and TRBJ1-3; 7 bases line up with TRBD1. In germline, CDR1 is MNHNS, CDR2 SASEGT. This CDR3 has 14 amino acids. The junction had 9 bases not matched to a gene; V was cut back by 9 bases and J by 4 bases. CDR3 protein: CASCTGVVGNTIYF. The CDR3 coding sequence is TGTGCCAGTTGTACAGGGGTAGTCGGAAACACCATATATTTT.

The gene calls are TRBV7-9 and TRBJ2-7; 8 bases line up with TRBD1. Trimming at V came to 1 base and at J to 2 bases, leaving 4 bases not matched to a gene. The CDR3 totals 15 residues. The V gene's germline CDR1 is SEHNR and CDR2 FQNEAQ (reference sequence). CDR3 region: CASSLGAGGTYEQYF. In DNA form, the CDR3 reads TGTGCCAGCAGCTTAGGGGCAGGGGGCACCTACGAGCAGTACTTC. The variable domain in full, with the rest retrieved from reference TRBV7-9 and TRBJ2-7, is DTGVSQNPRHKITKRGQNVTFRCDPISEHNRLYWYRQTLGQGPEFLTYFQNEAQLEKSRLLSDRFSAERPKGSFSTLEIQRTEQGDSAMYLCASSLGAGGTYEQYFGPGTRLTVT.

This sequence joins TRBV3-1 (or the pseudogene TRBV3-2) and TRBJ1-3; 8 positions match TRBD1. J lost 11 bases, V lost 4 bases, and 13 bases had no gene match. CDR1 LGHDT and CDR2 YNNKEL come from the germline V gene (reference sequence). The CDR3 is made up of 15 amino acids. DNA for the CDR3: TGTGCCAGCAGCCGATCGGGACAGGTCTTTGTCCCCATATATTTT. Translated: CASSRSGQVFVPIYF.

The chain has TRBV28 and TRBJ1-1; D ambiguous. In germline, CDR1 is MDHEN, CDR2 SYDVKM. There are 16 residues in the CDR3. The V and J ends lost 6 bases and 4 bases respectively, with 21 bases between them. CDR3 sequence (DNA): TGTGCCAGCAGGACACCGGATCAACCTTTTGGCACTGAAGCTTTCTTT. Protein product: CASRTPDQPFGTEAFF.

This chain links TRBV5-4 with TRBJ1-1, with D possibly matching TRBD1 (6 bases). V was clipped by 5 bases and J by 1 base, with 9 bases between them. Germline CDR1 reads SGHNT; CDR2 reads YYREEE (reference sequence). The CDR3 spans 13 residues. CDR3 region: CASSLGANTEAFF. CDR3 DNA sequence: TGTGCCAGCAGTCTGGGGGCGAACACTGAAGCTTTCTTT. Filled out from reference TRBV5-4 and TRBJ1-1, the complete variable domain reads ETGVTQSPTHLIKTRGQQVTLRCSSQSGHNTVSWYQQALGQGPQFIFQYYREEENGRGNFPPRFSGLQFPNYSSELNVNALELDDSALYLCASSLGANTEAFFGQGTRLTVV.

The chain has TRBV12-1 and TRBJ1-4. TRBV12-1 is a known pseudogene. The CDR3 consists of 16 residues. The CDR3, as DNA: TGTGCCAGCCGATCGAAGGCTAACGCAGCGAATGAAAAACTGTTTTTT. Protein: CASRSKANAANEKLFF.

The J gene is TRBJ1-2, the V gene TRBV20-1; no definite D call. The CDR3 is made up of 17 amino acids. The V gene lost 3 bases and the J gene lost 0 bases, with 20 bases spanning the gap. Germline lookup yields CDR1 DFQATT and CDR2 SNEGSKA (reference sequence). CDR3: CSASHLLGSLPNYGYTF. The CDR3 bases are TGCAGTGCTAGTCATTTACTGGGCTCACTTCCTAACTATGGCTACACCTTC.

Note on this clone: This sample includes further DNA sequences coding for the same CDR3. The CDR3 loop reads CASSPGQGGYEQYF. CDR3 coding DNA: TGTGCCAGCAGTCCGGGACAGGGGGGCTACGAGCAGTACTTC. The chain carries TRBV6-5 and TRBJ2-7, with 11 bases lining up with TRBD1. The CDR3 loop spans 14 amino acids. Germline-derived CDR1 and CDR2 are MNHEY and SVGAGI. The junction had 3 bases not matched to a gene; V was cut back by 5 bases and J by 3 bases.

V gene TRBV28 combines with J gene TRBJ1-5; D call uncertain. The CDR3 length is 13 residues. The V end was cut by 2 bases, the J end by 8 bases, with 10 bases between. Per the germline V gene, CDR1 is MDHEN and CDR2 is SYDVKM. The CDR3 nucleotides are TGTGCCAGCAGTTTAGGGCCCTCGGAGCCCCAGCATTTT. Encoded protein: CASSLGPSEPQHF.

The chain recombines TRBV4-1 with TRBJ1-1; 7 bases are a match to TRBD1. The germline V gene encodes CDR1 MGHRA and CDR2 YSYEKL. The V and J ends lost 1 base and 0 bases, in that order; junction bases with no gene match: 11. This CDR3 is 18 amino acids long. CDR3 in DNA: TGCGCCAGCAGCCAAGTTATAGGGGGCTCTACGATGAACACTGAAGCTTTCTTT. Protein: CASSQVIGGSTMNTEAFF.

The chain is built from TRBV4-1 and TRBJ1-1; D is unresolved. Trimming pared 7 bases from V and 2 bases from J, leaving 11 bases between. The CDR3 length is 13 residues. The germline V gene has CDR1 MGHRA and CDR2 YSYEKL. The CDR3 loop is CASKEEINTEAFF. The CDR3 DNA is TGCGCCAGCAAAGAGGAGATTAACACTGAAGCTTTCTTT.

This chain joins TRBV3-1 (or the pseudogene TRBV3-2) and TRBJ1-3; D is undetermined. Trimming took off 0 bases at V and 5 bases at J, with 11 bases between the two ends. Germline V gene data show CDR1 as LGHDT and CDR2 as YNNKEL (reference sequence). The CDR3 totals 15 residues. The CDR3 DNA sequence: TGTGCCAGCAGCCAAGATCGGGTCCCTCGAAACACCATATATTTT. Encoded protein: CASSQDRVPRNTIYF.

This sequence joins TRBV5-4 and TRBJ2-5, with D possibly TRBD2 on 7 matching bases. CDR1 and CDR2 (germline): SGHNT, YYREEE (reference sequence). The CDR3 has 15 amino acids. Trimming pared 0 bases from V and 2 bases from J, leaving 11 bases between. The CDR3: CASSLVGGQQETQYF. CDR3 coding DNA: TGTGCCAGCAGCTTGGTGGGGGGGCAGCAAGAGACCCAGTACTTC.

The DNA for the CDR3 is TGTGCCAGCAGCTTAGCCCAATTGGGCCTTAATTCACCCCTCCACTTT. Translating gives CASSLAQLGLNSPLHF. The chain recombines TRBV7-8 with TRBJ1-6; D is undetermined. Germline V gene lookup returns CDR1 SGHVS and CDR2 FQNEAQ. This CDR3 comprises 16 residues. V lost 0 bases to trimming and J lost 6 bases, with 12 bases between them.